The 23 T cell receptor beta chains below come from one sample, sequenced in a study of Tregs in tolerant kidney transplant recipients. The antigens of these receptors remain unknown. The repertoire was sequenced with immunoSEQ multiplex PCR; TCRdb's copy has only in-frame clones and lacks some. The table shows about 31,000 clones, with 82% occurring only once. Sequencing was carried out using Tregs from blood cultured with allogeneic cells. All receptors come from a human donor in good health.

This chain uses TRBV7-6 with TRBJ2-1; 10 bases agree with TRBD2. Per the germline V gene, CDR1 is SGHVS and CDR2 is FNYEAQ. The CDR3 length is 16 residues. V was pared by 2 bases and J by 9 bases, with 10 bases of the junction left unmatched. Written as DNA, the CDR3 is TGTGCCAGCAGCTTACGGGTTTCTAGCGGGAGTGGTGAGCAGTTCTTC. Translation: CASSLRVSSGSGEQFF. Using reference TRBV7-6 and TRBJ2-1 for the parts outside the CDR3, the full variable domain is GAGVSQSPRYKVTKRGQDVALRCDPISGHVSLYWYRQALGQGPEFLTYFNYEAQQDKSGLPNDRFSAERPEGSISTLTIQRTEQRDSAMYRCASSLRVSSGSGEQFFGPGTRLTVL.

The chain recombines TRBV29-1 with TRBJ2-3; 8 bases are shared with TRBD1. Per the germline V gene, CDR1 is SQVTM and CDR2 is ANQGSEA. Trimming cost V 6 bases and J 4 bases; bases outside gene matches: 3. This CDR3 region has 12 residues. Here the CDR3 DNA reads TGCAGCGTATCAGGGGGCGCAGATACGCAGTATTTT. This codes for CSVSGGADTQYF.

J is TRBJ2-3 and V is TRBV7-9, with unresolved D. Trimming removed 0 bases at V and 2 bases at J, with 15 bases between. CDR3 length: 17 amino acids. Germline V gene sequence: CDR1 SEHNR, CDR2 FQNEAQ (reference sequence). The CDR3 sequence: CASSLAPLWTSTDTQYF. The CDR3 DNA reads as TGTGCCAGCAGCTTAGCGCCCCTCTGGACCTCCACAGATACGCAGTATTTT.

Written as DNA, the CDR3 is TGTGCCAGCAGCCAAGGGGTTCTCTATGGCTACACCTTC. This sequence encodes CASSQGVLYGYTF. The genes are TRBV14 and TRBJ1-2, with unresolved D. The CDR3 is 13 amino acids. Germline V CDR1 and CDR2: SGHDN, FVKESK. The V end lost 1 base, the J end lost 4 bases, and 7 bases lay between the germline ends.

The chain recombines TRBV5-1 with TRBJ2-4, with TRBD2 identical over 7 bases. The CDR3 is 14 amino acids. V gave up 0 bases and J gave up 7 bases; unmatched junction bases: 4. From germline, CDR1 is SGHRS and CDR2 YFSETQ. CDR3 residues: CASSLGIGGNIQYF. The CDR3 coding sequence is TGCGCCAGCAGCTTGGGTATCGGGGGGAACATTCAGTACTTC. Looking up the rest from reference TRBV5-1 and TRBJ2-4 gives the full variable domain: KAGVTQTPRYLIKTRGQQVTLSCSPISGHRSVSWYQQTPGQGLQFLFEYFSETQRNKGNFPGRFSGRQFSNSRSEMNVSTLELGDSALYLCASSLGIGGNIQYFGAGTRLSVL.

The chain combines TRBV10-3 with TRBJ2-3; possibly TRBD1 for D (6 bases). CDR3 length: 16 amino acids. V shed 3 bases and J shed 0 bases, with 13 bases lying between them. The germline V gene has CDR1 ENHRY and CDR2 SYGVKD. CDR3 nucleotides: TGTGCCATCAGTGAACCCGGGACAACTAGCACAGATACGCAGTATTTT. Translation gives CAISEPGTTSTDTQYF.

This chain uses TRBV27 with TRBJ1-2; maybe TRBD1 (6 bases). The CDR3 totals 19 residues. CDR1 is MNHEY and CDR2 is SMNVEV in the germline V gene (reference sequence). V was cut by 6 bases and J by 0 bases, with 26 bases left in between. Written as DNA, the CDR3 is TGTGCCAGCAGCCAGAGTGGGGGGCGCTCGGTTAGGTCTAACTATGGCTACACCTTC. Its protein product is CASSQSGGRSVRSNYGYTF.

The chain uses TRBV28 and TRBJ1-1; unclear D gene. In germline, CDR1 is MDHEN, CDR2 SYDVKM. The CDR3 runs 14 residues. V lost 6 bases, J lost 1 base, and 12 bases lay in between. CDR3 nucleotide sequence: TGTGCCAGCAGACCCCCGGCCCGGAACACTGAAGCTTTCTTT. This codes for CASRPPARNTEAFF.

V is TRBV7-8 and J is TRBJ2-7, with 8 positions matching TRBD2. Germline V lookup: CDR1 SGHVS, CDR2 FQNEAQ. V lost 1 base to trimming and J lost 9 bases; unmatched junction nucleotides: 14. The CDR3 length is 16 residues. The chain's CDR3 is CASSLVSVTGGPGQYF. As DNA, the CDR3 is TGTGCCAGCAGCTTAGTGTCGGTGACGGGGGGGCCCGGGCAGTACTTC.

The chain recombines TRBV5-1 with TRBJ1-1, with D perhaps TRBD1 (6 bases). Germline CDR1 SGHRS, CDR2 YFSETQ. V gave up 2 bases and J gave up 6 bases, with 14 bases separating them. The CDR3 runs 14 residues. The CDR3: CASSLGLPGAEAFF. CDR3 nucleotides: TGCGCCAGCAGCTTAGGCCTCCCAGGGGCTGAAGCTTTCTTT.

CDR3 in amino acids: CASSFGLEVGEQYF. CDR3 coding DNA: TGCGCCAGCAGCTTCGGGCTAGAGGTTGGCGAGCAGTACTTC. The chain recombines TRBV5-1 with TRBJ2-7, with D unresolved. Trimming left V 2 bases short and J 6 bases short, with 15 bases between. CDR3 size: 14 residues. The germline V gene has CDR1 SGHRS and CDR2 YFSETQ.

The chain is built from TRBV5-1 and TRBJ2-5; possible D gene TRBD1, 6 bases. V was clipped by 5 bases and J by 3 bases, with 14 bases between them. CDR1 is SGHRS, CDR2 YFSETQ, per germline. The CDR3 runs 14 residues. CDR3 coding DNA: TGCGCCAGCAGAAAAACTCAGGGGAAAGAGACCCAGTACTTC. It codes for CASRKTQGKETQYF. The full variable domain, with the rest looked up from reference TRBV5-1 and TRBJ2-5, is KAGVTQTPRYLIKTRGQQVTLSCSPISGHRSVSWYQQTPGQGLQFLFEYFSETQRNKGNFPGRFSGRQFSNSRSEMNVSTLELGDSALYLCASRKTQGKETQYFGPGTRLLVL.

V gene TRBV11-1 combines with J gene TRBJ1-2; 7 nucleotides line up with TRBD1. This CDR3 has 13 residues. The germline V gene encodes CDR1 SGHAT and CDR2 FQDESV (reference sequence). The ends lost 4 bases at V and 4 bases at J; junction bases unmatched: 3. CDR3 sequence reads: CASSSHRGYGYTF. CDR3 bases: TGTGCCAGCAGCTCCCACAGGGGCTATGGCTACACCTTC.

The J gene is TRBJ2-7, the V gene TRBV4-2; TRBD1 or TRBD2 may be the D gene (5 bases each). CDR1 is LGHNA, CDR2 YNFKEQ, per germline. The V end lost 3 bases, the J end lost 3 bases, and 9 bases lay between the germline ends. The CDR3 covers 13 residues. In DNA form, the CDR3 reads TGTGCCAGCAGCCAGAGGGGCGGCTACGAGCAGTACTTC. This gives the protein CASSQRGGYEQYF.

The genes are TRBV19 and TRBJ1-5; maybe TRBD1 (6 bases). CDR3 length equals 15 residues. V lost 7 bases, J lost 9 bases, and 22 bases lay in between. Germline V CDR1 and CDR2: LNHDA, SQIVND (reference sequence). This CDR3 is CASNTGTTNTRPQHF. Here the CDR3 DNA reads TGTGCCAGTAATACTGGGACAACGAACACTAGGCCCCAGCATTTT. The full variable domain, in which reference TRBV19 and TRBJ1-5 provide the parts outside the CDR3, is DGGITQSPKYLFRKEGQNVTLSCEQNLNHDAMYWYRQDPGQGLRLIYYSQIVNDFQKGDIAEGYSVSREKKESFPLTVTSAQKNPTAFYLCASNTGTTNTRPQHFGDGTRLSIL.

This chain connects TRBV6-6 to TRBJ1-1; D is perhaps TRBD1 (5 bases). The CDR3 contains 13 residues. Looked up from germline, CDR1 is MNHNY and CDR2 is SVGAGI (reference sequence). Between the trimmed V and J ends, which lost 2 bases and 11 bases, there was a span of 15 bases. CDR3 bases: TGTGCCAGCAGTTACGGGGGAAGCATCAAGGCTTTCTTT. It is translated as CASSYGGSIKAFF.

This clone appeared once. The chain recombines TRBV7-2 with TRBJ2-7; 8 bases are a match to TRBD1. The CDR3 totals 15 residues. V dropped 1 base and J dropped 3; count of bases not matched to a gene: 5. Germline CDR1 and CDR2: SGHTA and FQGNSA. The CDR3 DNA follows: TGTGCCAGCAGCTTAGGGACAGGGCAGGGCTACGAGCAGTACTTC. This codes for CASSLGTGQGYEQYF.

This chain connects TRBV5-1 to TRBJ1-2, with TRBD1 as a possible D gene (5 bases). V was cut by 4 bases and J by 3 bases, with 16 bases left in between. Per the germline V gene, CDR1 is SGHRS and CDR2 is YFSETQ. This CDR3 is built from 15 residues. The CDR3 here is CASSPGAGTDYGYTF. In DNA, the CDR3 is TGCGCCAGCAGCCCCGGGGCCGGGACGGACTATGGCTACACCTTC. Combining the CDR3 with reference TRBV5-1 and TRBJ1-2 gives the whole variable domain KAGVTQTPRYLIKTRGQQVTLSCSPISGHRSVSWYQQTPGQGLQFLFEYFSETQRNKGNFPGRFSGRQFSNSRSEMNVSTLELGDSALYLCASSPGAGTDYGYTFGSGTRLTVV.

This clone was counted only a few times. V usage is TRBV6-1 and J usage is TRBJ1-1; weak D call: TRBD1 (5 bases). This CDR3 spans 16 amino acids. Trimming left V 3 bases short and J 1 base short, with 15 bases between. Germline values: CDR1 MNHNS, CDR2 SASEGT. For the CDR3, the DNA is TGTGCCAGCAGTGAGCCGGGCAGGGCGGGGAACACTGAAGCTTTCTTT. Its translation is CASSEPGRAGNTEAFF.

V and J are TRBV29-1 and TRBJ1-1, with 8 nucleotides matching TRBD1. The trim removed 6 bases at V and 0 bases at J, leaving 12 bases unmatched. In germline, CDR1 is SQVTM, CDR2 ANQGSEA. The CDR3 is 16 residues long. CDR3 sequence: CSVLLQGAPMNTEAFF. As DNA, the CDR3 is TGCAGCGTCCTTCTCCAGGGGGCCCCAATGAACACTGAAGCTTTCTTT.

The chain recombines TRBV4-2 with TRBJ2-3, with D possibly being TRBD2 (6 bases). The CDR3 is 15 residues long. Germline-derived CDR1 and CDR2 are LGHNA and YNFKEQ. V was trimmed by 4 bases and J by 3 bases, leaving 14 bases between them. CDR3 amino acids: CASSPRESGTDTQYF. The CDR3 DNA is TGTGCCAGCAGCCCCCGGGAGAGCGGGACAGATACGCAGTATTTT.

The V gene is TRBV6-1, the J gene TRBJ1-6; 8 positions match TRBD1. V shed 3 bases and J 10 bases; nucleotides not matched to a gene: 5. Germline assignment: CDR1 MNHNS and CDR2 SASEGT. The CDR3 spans 14 residues. DNA for the CDR3: TGTGCCAGCAGTGAGTCAGGGGGCCGATCACCCCTCCACTTT. Its protein product is CASSESGGRSPLHF.

This chain links TRBV30 with TRBJ2-7; D gene unclear. Trimming removed 2 bases at V and 6 bases at J, with 11 bases between. CDR3 length: 12 amino acids. CDR1 is GTSNPN, CDR2 SVGIG, per germline (reference sequence). The CDR3 DNA reads TGTGCCTGGAGTAGGAACAGTGCCGAGCAGTACTTC. This sequence encodes CAWSRNSAEQYF.